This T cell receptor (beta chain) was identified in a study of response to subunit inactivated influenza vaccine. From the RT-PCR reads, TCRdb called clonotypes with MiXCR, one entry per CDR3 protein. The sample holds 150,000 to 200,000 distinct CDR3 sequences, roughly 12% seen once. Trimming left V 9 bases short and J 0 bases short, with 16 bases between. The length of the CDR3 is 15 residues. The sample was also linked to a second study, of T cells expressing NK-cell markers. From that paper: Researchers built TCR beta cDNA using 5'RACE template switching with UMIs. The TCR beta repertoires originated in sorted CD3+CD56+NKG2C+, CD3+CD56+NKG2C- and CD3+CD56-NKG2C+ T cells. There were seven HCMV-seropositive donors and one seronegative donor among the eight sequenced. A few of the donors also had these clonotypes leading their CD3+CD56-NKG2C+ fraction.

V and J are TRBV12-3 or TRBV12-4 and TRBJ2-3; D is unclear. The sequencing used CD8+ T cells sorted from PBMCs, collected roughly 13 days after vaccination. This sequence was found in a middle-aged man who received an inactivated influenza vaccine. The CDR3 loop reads CARSGGGRSTDTQYF. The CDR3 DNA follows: TGTGCCAGAAGTGGCGGTGGCCGTAGCACAGATACGCAGTATTTT.